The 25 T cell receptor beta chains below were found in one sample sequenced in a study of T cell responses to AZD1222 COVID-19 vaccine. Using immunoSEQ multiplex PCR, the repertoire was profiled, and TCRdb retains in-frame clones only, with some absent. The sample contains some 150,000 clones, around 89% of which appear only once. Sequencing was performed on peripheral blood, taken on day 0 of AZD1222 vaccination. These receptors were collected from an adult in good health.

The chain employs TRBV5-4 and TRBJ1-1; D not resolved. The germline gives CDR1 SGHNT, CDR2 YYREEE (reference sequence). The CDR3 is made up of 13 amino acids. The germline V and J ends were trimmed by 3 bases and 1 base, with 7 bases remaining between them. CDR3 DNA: TGTGCCAGCAGCTACAGACAGAACACTGAAGCTTTCTTT. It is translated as CASSYRQNTEAFF. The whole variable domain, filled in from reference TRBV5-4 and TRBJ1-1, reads ETGVTQSPTHLIKTRGQQVTLRCSSQSGHNTVSWYQQALGQGPQFIFQYYREEENGRGNFPPRFSGLQFPNYSSELNVNALELDDSALYLCASSYRQNTEAFFGQGTRLTVV.

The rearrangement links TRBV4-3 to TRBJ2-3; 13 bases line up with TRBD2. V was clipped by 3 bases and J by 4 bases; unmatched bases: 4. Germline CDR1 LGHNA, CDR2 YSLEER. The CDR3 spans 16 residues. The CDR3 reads CASSQGLAGSADTQYF. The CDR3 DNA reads TGCGCCAGCAGCCAGGGACTAGCGGGAAGCGCAGATACGCAGTATTTT.

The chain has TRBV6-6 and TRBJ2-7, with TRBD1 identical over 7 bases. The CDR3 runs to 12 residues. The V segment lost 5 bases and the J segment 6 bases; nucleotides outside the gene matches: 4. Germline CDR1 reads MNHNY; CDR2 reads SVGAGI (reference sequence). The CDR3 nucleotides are TGTGCCAGCAGTGCCCAGGGGGTCGAGCAGTACTTC. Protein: CASSAQGVEQYF.

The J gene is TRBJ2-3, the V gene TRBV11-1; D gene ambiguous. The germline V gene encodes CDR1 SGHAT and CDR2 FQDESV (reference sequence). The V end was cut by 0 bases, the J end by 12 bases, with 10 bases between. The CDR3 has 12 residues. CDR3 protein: CASSLALGFQYF. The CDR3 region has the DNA TGTGCCAGCAGCTTAGCGCTCGGTTTCCAGTATTTT. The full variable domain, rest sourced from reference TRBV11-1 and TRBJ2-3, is EAEVAQSPRYKITEKSQAVAFWCDPISGHATLYWYRQILGQGPELLVQFQDESVVDDSQLPKDRFSAERLKGVDSTLKIQPAELGDSAMYLCASSLALGFQYFGPGTRLTVL.

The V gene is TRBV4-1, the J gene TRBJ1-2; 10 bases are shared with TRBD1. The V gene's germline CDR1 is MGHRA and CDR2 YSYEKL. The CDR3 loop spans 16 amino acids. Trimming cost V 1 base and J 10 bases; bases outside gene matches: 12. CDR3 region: CASSQGSRTGGEVYTF. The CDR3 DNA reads TGCGCCAGCAGCCAAGGTTCCCGGACAGGGGGTGAGGTCTACACCTTC.

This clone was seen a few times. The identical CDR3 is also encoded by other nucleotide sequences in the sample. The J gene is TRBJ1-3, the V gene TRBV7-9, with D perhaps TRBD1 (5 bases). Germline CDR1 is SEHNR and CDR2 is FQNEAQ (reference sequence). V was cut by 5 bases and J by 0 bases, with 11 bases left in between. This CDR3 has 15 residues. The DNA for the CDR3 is TGTGCCAGCAGCCTGGGACCGATCTCTGGAAACACCATATATTTT. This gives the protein CASSLGPISGNTIYF.

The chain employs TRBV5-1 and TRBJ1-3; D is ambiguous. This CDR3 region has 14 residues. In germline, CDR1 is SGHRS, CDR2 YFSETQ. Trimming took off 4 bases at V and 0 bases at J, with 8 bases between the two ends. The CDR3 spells CASSLRDSGNTIYF. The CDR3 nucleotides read TGCGCCAGCAGCCTCCGGGACTCTGGAAACACCATATATTTT.

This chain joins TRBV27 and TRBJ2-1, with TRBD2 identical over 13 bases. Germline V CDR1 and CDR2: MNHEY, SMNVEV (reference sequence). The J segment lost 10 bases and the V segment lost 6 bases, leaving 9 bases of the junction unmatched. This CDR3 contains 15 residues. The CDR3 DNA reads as TGTGCCAGCAGCCAGTTACTAGCGGGAGGGGGGGAGCAGTTCTTC. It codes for CASSQLLAGGGEQFF.

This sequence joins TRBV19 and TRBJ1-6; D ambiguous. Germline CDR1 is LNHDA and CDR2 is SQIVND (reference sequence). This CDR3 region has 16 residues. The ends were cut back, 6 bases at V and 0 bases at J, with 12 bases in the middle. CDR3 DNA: TGTGCCAGTAGCGAAGACCCAAGCTCCTATAATTCACCCCTCCACTTT. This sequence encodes CASSEDPSSYNSPLHF.

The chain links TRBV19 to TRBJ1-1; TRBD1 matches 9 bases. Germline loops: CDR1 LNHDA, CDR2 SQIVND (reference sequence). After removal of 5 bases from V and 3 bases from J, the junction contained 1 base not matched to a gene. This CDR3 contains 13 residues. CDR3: CASSRQGDTEAFF. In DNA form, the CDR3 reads TGTGCCAGTAGTCGACAGGGGGACACTGAAGCTTTCTTT.

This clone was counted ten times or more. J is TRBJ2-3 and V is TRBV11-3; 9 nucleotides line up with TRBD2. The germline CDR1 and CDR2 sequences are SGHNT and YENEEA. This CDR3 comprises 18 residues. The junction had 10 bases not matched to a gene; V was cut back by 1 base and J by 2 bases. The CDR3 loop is CASSLVAAGLAPTDTQYF. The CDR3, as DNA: TGTGCCAGCAGCTTAGTAGCTGCGGGACTAGCCCCCACAGATACGCAGTATTTT.

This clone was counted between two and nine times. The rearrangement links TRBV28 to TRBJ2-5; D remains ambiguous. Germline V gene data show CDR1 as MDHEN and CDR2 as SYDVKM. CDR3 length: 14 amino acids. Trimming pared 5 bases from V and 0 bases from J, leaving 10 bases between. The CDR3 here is CASSPGRNQETQYF. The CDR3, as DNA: TGTGCCAGCAGTCCCGGACGGAACCAAGAGACCCAGTACTTC.

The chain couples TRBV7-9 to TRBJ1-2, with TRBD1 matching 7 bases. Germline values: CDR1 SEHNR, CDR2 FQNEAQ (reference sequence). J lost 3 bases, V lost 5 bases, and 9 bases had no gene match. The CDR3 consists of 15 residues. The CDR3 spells CASSPDRRVYYGYTF. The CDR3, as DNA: TGTGCCAGCAGCCCGGACAGGAGGGTTTACTATGGCTACACCTTC.

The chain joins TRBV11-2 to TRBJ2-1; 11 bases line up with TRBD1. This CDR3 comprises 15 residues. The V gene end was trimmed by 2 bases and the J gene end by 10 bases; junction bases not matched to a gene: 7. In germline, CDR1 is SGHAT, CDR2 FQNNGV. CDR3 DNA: TGTGCCAGCAGCTTAATGGGACAGGGGGTGGGGGAGCAGTTCTTC. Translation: CASSLMGQGVGEQFF.

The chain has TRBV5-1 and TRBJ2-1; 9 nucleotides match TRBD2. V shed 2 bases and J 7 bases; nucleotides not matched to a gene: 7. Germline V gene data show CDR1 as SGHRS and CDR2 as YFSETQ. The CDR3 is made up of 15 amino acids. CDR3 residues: CASSFRLAGRNEQFF. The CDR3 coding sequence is TGCGCCAGCAGCTTCAGGCTAGCGGGAAGGAATGAGCAGTTCTTC.

CDR3 sequence (DNA): TGTGCCAGCTCACTAAGTCGGGGGCTGAACACTGAAGCTTTCTTT. This encodes CASSLSRGLNTEAFF. V gene TRBV18 combines with J gene TRBJ1-1, with D perhaps matching TRBD1 (6 bases). Looked up from germline, CDR1 is KGHSH and CDR2 is LQKENI. The CDR3 is made up of 15 amino acids. V was pared by 4 bases and J by 0 bases, with 12 bases between.

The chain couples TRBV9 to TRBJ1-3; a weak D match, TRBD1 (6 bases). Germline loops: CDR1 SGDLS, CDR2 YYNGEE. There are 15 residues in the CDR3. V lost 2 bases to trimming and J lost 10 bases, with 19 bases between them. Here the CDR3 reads CASSVSDRLLGTIYF. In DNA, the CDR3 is TGTGCCAGCAGCGTCAGCGACAGGCTCTTAGGGACCATATATTTT.

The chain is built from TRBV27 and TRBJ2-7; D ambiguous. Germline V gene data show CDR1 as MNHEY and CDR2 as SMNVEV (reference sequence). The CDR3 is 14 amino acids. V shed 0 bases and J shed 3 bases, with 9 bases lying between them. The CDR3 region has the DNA TGTGCCAGCAGTTTATCGGTGGCCAACTACGAGCAGTACTTC. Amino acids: CASSLSVANYEQYF.

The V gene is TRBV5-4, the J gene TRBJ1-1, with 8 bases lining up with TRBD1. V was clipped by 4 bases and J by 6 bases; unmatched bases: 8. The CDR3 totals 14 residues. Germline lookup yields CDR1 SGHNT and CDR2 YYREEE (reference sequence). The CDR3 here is CASSPPDRDSEAFF. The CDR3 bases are TGTGCCAGCAGCCCCCCGGACAGGGACTCTGAAGCTTTCTTT.

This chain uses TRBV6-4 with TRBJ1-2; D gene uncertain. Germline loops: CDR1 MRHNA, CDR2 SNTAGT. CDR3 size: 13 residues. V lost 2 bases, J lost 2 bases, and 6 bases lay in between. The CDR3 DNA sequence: TGTGCCAGCAGTGACAGGGAAAACTATGGCTACACCTTC. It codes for CASSDRENYGYTF.

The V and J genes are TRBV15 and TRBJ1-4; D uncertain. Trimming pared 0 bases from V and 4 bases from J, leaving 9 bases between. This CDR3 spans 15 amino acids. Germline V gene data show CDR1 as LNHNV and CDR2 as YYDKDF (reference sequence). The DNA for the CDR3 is TGTGCCACCAGCAGAGATCAACCTAGTAATGAAAAACTGTTTTTT. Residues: CATSRDQPSNEKLFF.

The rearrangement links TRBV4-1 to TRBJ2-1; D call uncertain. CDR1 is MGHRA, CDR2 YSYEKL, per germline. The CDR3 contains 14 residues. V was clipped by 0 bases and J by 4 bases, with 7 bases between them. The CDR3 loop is CASSQEALYNEQFF. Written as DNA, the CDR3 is TGCGCCAGCAGCCAAGAAGCCCTTTACAATGAGCAGTTCTTC.

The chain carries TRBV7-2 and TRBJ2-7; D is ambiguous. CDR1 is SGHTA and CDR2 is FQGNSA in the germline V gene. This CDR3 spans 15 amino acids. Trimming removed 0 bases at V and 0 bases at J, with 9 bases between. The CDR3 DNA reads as TGTGCCAGCAGCTTAGCACCCGGGCCCTCCTACGAGCAGTACTTC. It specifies CASSLAPGPSYEQYF.

The DNA for the CDR3 is TGTGCCAGCAGTCCATGGGACAGGTACAATGAGCAGTTCTTC. It is translated as CASSPWDRYNEQFF. This chain connects TRBV27 to TRBJ2-1; 8 nucleotides match TRBD1. J gave up 4 bases and V 5 bases, and 4 bases lay outside the gene matches. The CDR3 loop spans 14 amino acids. Germline lookup yields CDR1 MNHEY and CDR2 SMNVEV (reference sequence).

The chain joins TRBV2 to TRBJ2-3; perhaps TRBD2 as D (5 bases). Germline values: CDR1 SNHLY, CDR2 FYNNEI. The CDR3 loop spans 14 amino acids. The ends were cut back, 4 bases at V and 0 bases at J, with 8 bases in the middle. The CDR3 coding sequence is TGTGCCAGCAGTGTTGGCGGGAGCACAGATACGCAGTATTTT. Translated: CASSVGGSTDTQYF.